A single T cell receptor beta chain is shown here with its context. The protocol was immunoSEQ multiplex PCR, while the TCRdb copy is restricted to in-frame clones and leaves out a portion. Counted here are a few hundred thousand clones, more than 85% occurring once; the ten biggest clones make up approximately 0.02%. The data stem from a study of shared T cell receptors in the human thymus. Per the germline V gene, CDR1 is MNHEY and CDR2 is SMNVEV (reference sequence). This CDR3 is built from 14 residues. V lost 3 bases to trimming and J lost 0 bases; unmatched junction nucleotides: 2. This clonotype originated in a human donor. Sequencing input: thymocytes. The rearrangement links TRBV27 to TRBJ2-7; 7 nucleotides line up with TRBD1. The DNA for the CDR3 is TGTGCCAGCAGTTTTAGGGACAGCTCCTACGAGCAGTACTTC. It codes for CASSFRDSSYEQYF.